Following are 2 T cell receptor beta chains from one sample sequenced in a study of T cells in Graves' hyperthyroidism and ophthalmopathy. Regions amplified from RNA transcripts were the TCR beta CDR3 regions. The HTBI primer set drove a first-round RT-PCR of the TCR CDR3. TCRdb recomputed calls from the multiplex PCR reads with MiXCR, one row per CDR3 protein. The sample lists about 400,000 distinct CDR3 sequences; roughly 15% were seen once. Sequenced input: blood. The source of these receptors is a woman in her sixties or seventies with Graves' ophthalmopathy.

This rearrangement joins TRBV14 to TRBJ2-5, with D possibly TRBD2 on 5 matching bases. The ends were cut back, 1 base at V and 4 bases at J, with 10 bases in the middle. CDR1 SGHDN and CDR2 FVKESK come from the germline V gene. The CDR3 runs 14 residues. The CDR3, as DNA: TGTGCCAGCAGCCAAGTGGCACGGGGAGAGACCCAGTACTTC. Protein product: CASSQVARGETQYF.

V gene TRBV28 combines with J gene TRBJ2-2, with D maybe TRBD1 (5 bases). The germline V gene encodes CDR1 MDHEN and CDR2 SYDVKM. The CDR3 contains 12 residues. V was shortened by 7 bases and J by 6 bases, with 9 bases between the two germline ends. CDR3 DNA: TGTGCCAGCAATAAGGGGCCCGGGGAGCTGTTTTTT. This codes for CASNKGPGELFF. The full variable domain, rest sourced from reference TRBV28 and TRBJ2-2, is DVKVTQSSRYLVKRTGEKVFLECVQDMDHENMFWYRQDPGLGLRLIYFSYDVKMKEKGDIPEGYSVSREKKERFSLILESASTNQTSMYLCASNKGPGELFFGEGSRLTVL.